The rows below give T cell receptor beta chains drawn from one sample of a study of OX40 agonist ivuxolimab in advanced cancers. This table comes from immunoSEQ multiplex PCR, and its TCRdb copy is limited to in-frame clones, with some not included. Of 80,000 or so clones listed, about 88% are singletons. The source was CD4+ or CD8+ T cells sorted from blood, collected in a trial of the OX40 agonist ivuxolimab. The receptors originated from an adult with an advanced solid tumor such as melanoma, head and neck, liver or kidney cancer. CDR3s include the opening cysteine and the closing phenylalanine or tryptophan. D genes are given only for firm matches. Some rows have no size entry. The others give once, few or many, or a class for an expanded clone.

v_call	j_call	clone_size	d_call	cdr3_aa	cdr3_nt
TRBV4-1	TRBJ2-7	.	.	CASSQPRTGGYEQYF	TGCGCCAGCAGCCAACCGAGGACAGGAGGGTACGAGCAGTACTTC
TRBV30	TRBJ1-3	.	TRBD1	CAWDRGSYGNTIYF	TGTGCCTGGGACAGGGGGTCCTATGGAAACACCATATATTTT
TRBV19	TRBJ1-5	.	TRBD1	CASRDPGQGWSNQPQHF	TGTGCCAGTAGGGATCCGGGACAGGGATGGAGCAATCAGCCCCAGCATTTT
TRBV2	TRBJ2-1	once	.	CVAGGTSYNEQFF	TGTGTCGCGGGCGGGACCTCCTACAATGAGCAGTTCTTC
TRBV5-1	TRBJ2-6	.	TRBD1	CASSFDRDGFSGANVLTF	TGCGCCAGCAGCTTTGACAGGGACGGATTCTCTGGGGCCAACGTCCTGACTTTC
TRBV30	TRBJ1-5	medium-sized	.	CAWSVPGIGIQPQHF	TGTGCCTGGAGTGTACCCGGAATAGGAATCCAGCCCCAGCATTTT
TRBV5-1	TRBJ2-5	.	TRBD2	CASSLGLAGVETQYF	TGCGCCAGCAGCTTGGGGCTAGCGGGAGTAGAGACCCAGTACTTC
TRBV25-1	TRBJ2-5	once	.	CASSEWGLIQETQYF	TGTGCCAGCAGTGAATGGGGACTCATCCAAGAGACCCAGTACTTC
TRBV25-1	TRBJ2-3	.	TRBD2	CASSEDRLAGVDTQYF	TGTGCCAGCAGTGAAGATCGGCTAGCGGGAGTCGATACGCAGTATTTT
TRBV28	TRBJ1-5	.	.	CASSLIRGNQPQHF	TGTGCCAGCAGTTTAATACGGGGAAATCAGCCCCAGCATTTT
TRBV7-9	TRBJ1-2	.	.	CASSLRPRENQGYTF	TGTGCCAGCAGCTTAAGGCCCAGGGAAAATCAAGGCTACACCTTC
TRBV6-1	TRBJ1-6	few	.	CASSERRGSYNSPLHF	TGTGCCAGCAGTGAACGGCGAGGCTCCTATAATTCACCCCTCCACTTT
TRBV7-2	TRBJ2-2	.	.	CASSLAPQGWAGELFF	TGTGCCAGCAGCTTAGCCCCCCAGGGCTGGGCCGGGGAGCTGTTTTTT
TRBV7-8	TRBJ2-2	.	TRBD2	CASSSGLAGGRTGELFF	TGTGCCAGCAGCTCTGGACTAGCGGGGGGGCGTACCGGGGAGCTGTTTTTT
TRBV28	TRBJ1-2	.	.	CASSTSPQGSYGYTF	TGTGCCAGCAGTACCTCACCACAGGGCTCCTATGGCTACACCTTC
TRBV7-2	TRBJ2-5	.	TRBD2	CASSTRTSGGRETQYF	TGTGCCAGCAGCACACGGACTAGCGGGGGGCGAGAGACCCAGTACTTC
TRBV19	TRBJ2-3	.	TRBD1	CASSARQGARDTQYF	TGTGCCAGTAGTGCACGACAGGGGGCCCGAGATACGCAGTATTTT
TRBV27	TRBJ1-4	.	TRBD1	CASSLGQGVEKLFF	TGTGCCAGCAGTTTAGGACAGGGCGTGGAAAAACTGTTTTTT
TRBV5-6	TRBJ2-2	.	.	CASSRPTSGELFF	TGTGCCAGCAGCCGGCCTACATCCGGGGAGCTGTTTTTT
TRBV7-9	TRBJ1-2	.	.	CASSYRDRSYGYTF	TGTGCCAGCAGCTACCGGGACCGCTCCTATGGCTACACCTTC
TRBV11-2	TRBJ2-3	.	.	CASSHRTDTQYF	TGTGCCAGCAGCCACCGCACAGATACGCAGTATTTT
TRBV21-1	TRBJ2-7	.	.	CASSPGVPTYEQYF	TGTGCCAGCTCCCCAGGGGTCCCGACCTACGAGCAGTACTTC
TRBV27	TRBJ2-3	.	.	CASSLSVYMGTDTQYF	TGTGCCAGCAGTTTATCCGTGTACATGGGCACAGATACGCAGTATTTT
TRBV4-3	TRBJ1-6	.	TRBD1	CASSPRDRYNSPLHF	TGCGCCAGCAGCCCCCGGGACAGGTATAATTCACCCCTCCACTTT
TRBV2	TRBJ2-5	.	.	CASSEAAGALQTQYF	TGTGCCAGCAGTGAAGCAGCAGGGGCCCTACAGACCCAGTACTTC
TRBV28	TRBJ1-5	.	.	CASSFVPRTIGSNNQPQHF	TGTGCCAGCAGTTTTGTCCCCCGGACAATCGGGTCGAACAATCAGCCCCAGCATTTT
TRBV19	TRBJ2-3	.	.	CASTEGGTTDTQYF	TGTGCCAGTACCGAGGGGGGAACCACAGATACGCAGTATTTT
TRBV7-7	TRBJ2-1	once	TRBD2	CASSLPRLAGRPSYNEQFF	TGTGCCAGCAGCTTACCCCGGCTAGCGGGACGACCCTCCTACAATGAGCAGTTCTTC
TRBV7-3	TRBJ2-1	.	.	CASSLNRNEQFF	TGTGCCAGCAGCTTGAACAGAAATGAGCAGTTCTTC
TRBV7-9	TRBJ1-1	.	.	CASSLPGLMNTEAFF	TGTGCCAGCAGCTTACCGGGACTCATGAACACTGAAGCTTTCTTT
TRBV6-5	TRBJ2-5	.	.	CASSFNNRQQETQYF	TGTGCCAGCAGTTTCAACAACCGACAGCAAGAGACCCAGTACTTC
TRBV19	TRBJ1-2	.	.	CASSIGRNYGYTF	TGTGCCAGTAGTATAGGACGAAACTATGGCTACACCTTC
TRBV20-1	TRBJ2-3	once	.	CSAPWGDTQYF	TGCAGTGCTCCATGGGGAGATACGCAGTATTTT
TRBV28	TRBJ1-1	.	TRBD1	CASSPRTGNGMRTEAFF	TGTGCCAGCAGTCCAAGGACAGGGAATGGGATGAGGACTGAAGCTTTCTTT
TRBV6-5	TRBJ2-7	.	TRBD1	CASTGLGQGAYEQYF	TGTGCCAGCACAGGGTTAGGACAGGGGGCATACGAGCAGTACTTC
TRBV19	TRBJ2-1	.	TRBD2	CASSIGTASGSRNEQFF	TGTGCCAGTAGTATAGGCACCGCTAGCGGGAGCCGGAATGAGCAGTTCTTC
TRBV6-6	TRBJ1-5	.	.	CASSYWGDGQQPQHF	TGTGCCAGCAGTTACTGGGGGGACGGGCAACAGCCCCAGCATTTT
TRBV6-1	TRBJ1-2	.	TRBD1	CASTYRGGGYTF	TGTGCCAGCACCTACAGGGGCGGGGGCTACACCTTC
TRBV5-1	TRBJ2-3	.	.	CASSLVGLIWAQYF	TGCGCCAGCAGCTTGGTCGGGCTTATATGGGCGCAGTATTTT
TRBV7-2	TRBJ2-3	.	.	CASSFKQGPTGTQYF	TGTGCCAGCAGCTTCAAACAGGGACCTACCGGGACGCAGTATTTT
TRBV5-4	TRBJ2-3	.	.	CASSRDITDTQYF	TGTGCCAGCAGCCGGGACATCACAGATACGCAGTATTTT
TRBV14	TRBJ2-5	.	TRBD1	CASGTVPGTQYF	TGTGCCAGCGGGACAGTTCCGGGGACCCAGTACTTC
TRBV5-6	TRBJ1-2	.	.	CASSLADEGGYTF	TGTGCCAGCAGCTTGGCCGACGAAGGTGGCTACACCTTC
TRBV25-1	TRBJ2-2	once	TRBD1	CASSIDRGGTGELFF	TGTGCCAGCAGTATCGACAGGGGAGGCACCGGGGAGCTGTTTTTT
TRBV10-3	TRBJ2-3	.	.	CAIRQATDTQYF	TGTGCCATCCGGCAAGCCACAGATACGCAGTATTTT
TRBV11-1	TRBJ1-5	.	.	CASSLSGSGNQPQHF	TGTGCCAGCAGCTTATCAGGTTCGGGCAATCAGCCCCAGCATTTT
TRBV18	TRBJ1-1	.	.	CASSPVDEAFF	TGTGCCAGCTCACCGGTGGATGAAGCTTTCTTT
TRBV5-1	TRBJ2-7	few	.	CASSFTGFSYEQYF	TGCGCCAGCAGTTTCACAGGGTTCTCCTACGAGCAGTACTTC
TRBV5-8	TRBJ1-2	.	.	CASSLVSGGGYGYTF	TGTGCCAGCAGCTTGGTGTCGGGGGGCGGCTATGGCTACACCTTC
TRBV29-1	TRBJ2-3	.	.	CSALVTDTQYF	TGCAGCGCCCTCGTAACAGATACGCAGTATTTT
TRBV14	TRBJ2-2	.	TRBD1	CASSQDRGQLNTGELFF	TGTGCCAGCAGCCAAGATCGGGGACAGCTGAACACCGGGGAGCTGTTTTTT
TRBV7-3	TRBJ2-2	.	.	CASSQGTGELFF	TGTGCCAGCAGCCAAGGCACCGGGGAGCTGTTTTTT
TRBV7-6	TRBJ2-1	.	TRBD1	CASSPDRGFLNEQFF	TGTGCCAGCAGCCCGGACAGGGGGTTCCTCAATGAGCAGTTCTTC
TRBV28	TRBJ1-4	.	.	CASRVWKGSNEKLFF	TGTGCCAGCAGAGTTTGGAAAGGTTCCAATGAAAAACTGTTTTTT
TRBV5-1	TRBJ2-7	.	.	CASSFGDRNYEQYF	TGCGCCAGCAGCTTTGGAGACAGAAACTACGAGCAGTACTTC